This T cell receptor beta chain was sequenced for a study of CD8+CD57+ T cells in acquired aplastic anemia. General study findings and limits: Patients and controls turned out to have 25 to 35 CD8+ CDR3 sequences in common.

Sequencing involved patients with CD8+CD57+ cell expansion previously shown by flow cytometry. V was clipped by 5 bases and J by 11 bases; unmatched bases: 12. The CDR3 spans 14 residues. Germline CDR1 SNHLY, CDR2 FYNNEI. A remark on this clonotype: What it recognizes is unknown.

Genomic DNA, the template, was used for profiling of the TCR beta VDJ and CDR3. Each CDR3 protein is one row after TCRdb ran MiXCR on the reads. The table has some 180,000 distinct CDR3 sequences, around 50% seen once. The sequenced material came from sorted CD4+, CD8+, or CD8+CD57+ T cells (not recorded which) from PBMCs. This sequence joins TRBV2 and TRBJ1-5; 7 bases line up with TRBD1. The TCR originated in a human donor with aplastic anemia. In DNA form, the CDR3 reads TGTGCCAGCAGTCGACAGGGCCTCGAGGCGGCCCAGCATTTT. Its protein product is CASSRQGLEAAQHF. Complete variable domain (other parts from reference TRBV2 and TRBJ1-5): EPEVTQTPSHQVTQMGQEVILRCVPISNHLYFYWYRQILGQKVEFLVSFYNNEISEKSEIFDDQFSVERPDGSNFTLKIRSTKLEDSAMYFCASSRQGLEAAQHFGDGTRLSIL.